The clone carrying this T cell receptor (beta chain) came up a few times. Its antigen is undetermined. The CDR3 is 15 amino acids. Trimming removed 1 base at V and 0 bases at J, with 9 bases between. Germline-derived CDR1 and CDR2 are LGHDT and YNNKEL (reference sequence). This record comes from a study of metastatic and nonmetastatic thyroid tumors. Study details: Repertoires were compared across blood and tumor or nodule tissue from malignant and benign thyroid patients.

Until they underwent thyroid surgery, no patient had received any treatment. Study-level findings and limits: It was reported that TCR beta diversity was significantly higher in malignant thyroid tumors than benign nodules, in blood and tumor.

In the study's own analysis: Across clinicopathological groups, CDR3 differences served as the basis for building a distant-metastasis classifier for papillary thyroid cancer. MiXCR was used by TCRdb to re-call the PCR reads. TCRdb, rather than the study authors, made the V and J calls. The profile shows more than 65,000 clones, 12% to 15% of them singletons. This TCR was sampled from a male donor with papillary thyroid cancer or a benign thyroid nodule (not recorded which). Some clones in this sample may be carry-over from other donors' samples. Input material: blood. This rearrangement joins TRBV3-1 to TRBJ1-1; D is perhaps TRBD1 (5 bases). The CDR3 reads CASSQVPGLNTEAFF. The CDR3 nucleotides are TGTGCCAGCAGCCAAGTGCCAGGGTTGAACACTGAAGCTTTCTTT.